This T cell receptor (beta chain) was sequenced for a study of blood T cell repertoires in COVID-19. Seattle patient enrollment occurred during active infection, with longitudinal follow-up thereafter. TCRdb keeps only in-frame clones here, not all; method: immunoSEQ multiplex PCR. The sample holds about 160,000 clones; 70% to 90% are singletons and the top ten take 7% to 10%. This clone was recorded a few times. With 1 base removed from V and 4 bases from J, the gap between germline ends came to 11 bases. From germline, CDR1 is MGHDK and CDR2 SYGVNS. The CDR3 has 15 residues. The chain is built from TRBV25-1 and TRBJ1-5; D may be TRBD1 (6 bases). Input material: peripheral blood. The TCR sequence derives from a woman aged 60-75 years with COVID-19, enrolled during active disease. CDR3 in amino acids: CASSESTGWNQPQHF. In DNA form, the CDR3 reads TGTGCCAGCAGTGAATCCACAGGGTGGAATCAGCCCCAGCATTTT.